This paragraph reports one T cell receptor (beta chain). In its sample, this clonotype was seen many times. It has no known antigen specificity. No qualities accompany the bases; no much larger clone lies one base away. The data belong to a study of human T cells and chemical hapten exposure (dated by TCRdb to 2020 to 2023). At the level of the whole study: For sensitization, 2% DPC in acetone was applied to a roughly 2 cm by roughly 2 cm area of upper inner arm skin. Throughout the study period of roughly five months, patients also received therapeutic DPC doses to the scalp every week. Patch testing was done on the upper back using Finn chambers containing 0.01% DPC, and results were scored after 6 days according to International Contact Dermatitis Research Group standards. Most of the patients in the cohort were female, and the cohort covered alopecia areata with under or over 50% scalp involvement, alopecia totalis and alopecia universalis. Libraries were combined into a pool for sequencing, and differences in TCR yield between samples came mainly from small differences in library volumes within the pool. The study tracked peripheral blood TCR repertoire changes in vivo during primary and secondary sensitization to the hapten diphenylcyclopropenone (DPC) in alopecia patients. Blood samples were taken from patients before sensitization (week 0) and at 2, 6 and about 24 weeks after DPC sensitization. Twenty-nine alopecia patients gave blood for TCR sequencing at one to four time points (pre-sensitization, 2, 6 and 24 weeks).

Receptor libraries were prepared by RACE. These reads were obtained on a NextSeq 500. During library preparation, unique molecular identifiers were attached to individual cDNA molecules so that TCRs could be counted quantitatively and reproducibly. Both TCR alpha and TCR beta chains were sequenced from each blood RNA sample. On the authors' methods: The median number of TCRs per sample was around 100,000, ranging from roughly 20,000 to 690,600. The Decombinator software suite was used to annotate V, J and CDR3 in the TCR reads. Every sample was subsampled to the same number of TCRs (28,000) for the PS versus PT1 abundance plots. Expanded TCRs were defined as absent before sensitization and observed at least eight times at the 2-week time point. TCRdb ran its own pipeline on the public reads, namely fastp trimming at Q25 and MiXCR clone calling, and kept in-frame beta chains. CDR3 protein duplicates are merged, each entry listing the most common genes and DNA. None of the V and J calls come from the authors' own analysis; TCRdb made them. In this sample the table shows 120,000 or so distinct CDR3 sequences, around 10% of which occur a single time. Over 2% of the sample belongs to the ten largest clones.

General study outcomes and caveats: Expanded TCRs formed significantly more large CDR3 similarity clusters than pre-sensitization or healthy control sets, consistent with antigen-driven responses. Patch test score correlated positively with the number of PT1 expanded TCRs, reaching significance at thresholds 8, 16 and 32 but not at 4. After repeated subsampling, the strength of the expansion versus patch-test correlation and the threshold at which it became significant changed. The number of TCRs above 1 in 1000 frequency did not change with DPC sensitization; there was no evidence of global repertoire structure alterations. All patients had alopecia, a presumed autoimmune disease, so their immune response might differ from that of healthy individuals.

The meaning of the sample's time point label: patch test 3, about 24 weeks after DPC sensitization. The treatment or condition tag for this specimen amounts to: therapeutic diphenylcyclopropenone sensitization with weekly scalp DPC. Blood at each patch-test visit was drawn before the patch test was applied. Patients were considered eligible if aged 18 to 70, diagnosed with alopecia and deemed suitable for DPC therapy, and patients were excluded if pregnant. Total RNA was extracted from unfractionated whole blood collected in Tempus Blood RNA tubes. The CDR3 sequence holds 14 residues, the cysteine and phenylalanine included. The only DNA kept is the CDR3, 42 bases in frame from the first base. CDR1 and CDR2 are read off the germline V gene as SNHLY and FYNNEI. V trim: 3 bases; J trim: 3 bases; unmatched bases: 3.

Material: whole blood, obtained in connection with sensitization to the hapten diphenylcyclopropenone (DPC). The TCR sequence derives from a woman between 50 and 59 years old with alopecia areata. Some clones in this sample may be carry-over from other donors' samples. The chain is made from TRBV2 and TRBJ2-7; 9 bases in the junction line up with TRBD1. The nucleotide sequence reads TGTGCCAGCAGTGAGGGGGACAGGGTCTACGAGCAGTACTTC. It is translated as CASSEGDRVYEQYF.